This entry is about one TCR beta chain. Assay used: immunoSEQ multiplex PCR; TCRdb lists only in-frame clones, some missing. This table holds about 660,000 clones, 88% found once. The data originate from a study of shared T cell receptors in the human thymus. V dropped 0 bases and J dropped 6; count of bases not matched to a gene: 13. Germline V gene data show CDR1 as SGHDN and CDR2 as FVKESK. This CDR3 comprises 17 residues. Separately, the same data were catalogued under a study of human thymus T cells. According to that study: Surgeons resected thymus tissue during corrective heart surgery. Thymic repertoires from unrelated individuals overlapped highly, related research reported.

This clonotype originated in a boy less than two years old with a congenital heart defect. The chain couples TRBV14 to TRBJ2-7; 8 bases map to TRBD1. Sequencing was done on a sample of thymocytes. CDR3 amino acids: CASSQDPDRADRFEQYF. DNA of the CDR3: TGTGCCAGCAGCCAAGATCCGGACAGGGCGGATCGGTTCGAGCAGTACTTC.